Following are 3 T cell receptor beta chains from one sample sequenced in a study of shared clonotypes between healthy human individuals. Method: immunoSEQ multiplex PCR; TCRdb's copy keeps in-frame clones and lacks some. The sample has approximately 2,200,000 clones, approximately 94% seen once. Positive CCR7 selection of CD45RO-negative cells yielded the naive CD8 cells, and terminally differentiated effector memory CD45RA+ cells were excluded. Sequenced: naive CD8+ T cells from PBMCs. The receptors stem from a man aged 18-30 years in good health. Some clones in this sample may be carry-over from other donors' samples.

The chain has TRBV7-3 and TRBJ2-7; possibly TRBD2 for D (6 bases). The CDR3 contains 15 residues. Germline CDR1 is SGHTA and CDR2 is FQGTGA. V gave up 6 bases and J gave up 7 bases, with 22 bases separating them. CDR3 sequence reads: CASSITGGVSAEQYF. CDR3 nucleotide sequence: TGTGCCAGCAGTATAACCGGAGGGGTCTCCGCTGAGCAGTACTTC. The entire variable domain, with the rest obtained from reference TRBV7-3 and TRBJ2-7, is as follows: GAGVSQTPSNKVTEKGKYVELRCDPISGHTALYWYRQSLGQGPEFLIYFQGTGAADDSGLPNDRFFAVRPEGSVSTLKIQRTERGDSAVYLCASSITGGVSAEQYFGPGTRLTVT.

The V call is TRBV6-1, the J call TRBJ2-7; D unclear. Per the germline V gene, CDR1 is MNHNS and CDR2 is SASEGT. CDR3 length: 13 residues. Trimming pared 1 base from V and 3 bases from J, leaving 7 bases between. CDR3 amino acids: CASSEGALYEQYF. In DNA, the CDR3 is TGTGCCAGCAGTGAAGGGGCACTCTACGAGCAGTACTTC.

V and J are TRBV11-2 and TRBJ2-7; D gene uncertain. V was trimmed by 2 bases and J by 6 bases, leaving 8 bases between them. Germline CDR1 is SGHAT and CDR2 is FQNNGV. The CDR3 length is 12 residues. The CDR3 nucleotides are TGTGCCAGCAGCTTAAACCCTATCGAGCAGTACTTC. Residues: CASSLNPIEQYF.